This T cell receptor (beta chain) is from a study of post-analysis software for immune sequencing data. The V end lost 8 bases, the J end lost 2 bases, and 13 bases lay between the germline ends. This CDR3 comprises 13 residues. Germline CDR1 LNHNV, CDR2 YYDKDF (reference sequence). This clonotype has just a few counts. Its matching antigen is unknown. TCR beta cDNA libraries had unique molecular identifiers. TCRdb reprocessed the PCR reads with MiXCR, giving one entry per CDR3 protein. The sample yields about 770,000 distinct CDR3 sequences, roughly 50% seen once. Study observations and caveats: About 5 TRBV segments (TRBV5-6, TRBV5-1 and TRBV20-1 among them) occurred more frequently in patients than in controls.

The sample taken for sequencing was blood. This sequence joins TRBV15 and TRBJ2-7; D is unresolved. The receptor was derived from a girl between 5 and 17 years old with multiple sclerosis. The CDR3 DNA reads as TGTGCCACCTCCGAGGTACATACCTACGAGCAGTACTTC. This codes for CATSEVHTYEQYF.